Shown below are 27 T cell receptor beta chains from a single sample sequenced in a study of blood T cell repertoires in COVID-19. TCRdb's copy holds only in-frame clones and misses some; the assay was immunoSEQ multiplex PCR. The sample carries hundreds of thousands of clones, about 89% recorded once. Sequences were obtained from peripheral blood. These TCRs come from a woman aged 30 to 39 with COVID-19, enrolled during active disease.

The chain uses TRBV4-2 and TRBJ1-2; 7 bases are a match to TRBD1. This CDR3 is 13 amino acids long. CDR1 is LGHNA, CDR2 YNFKEQ, per germline. Unmatched junction bases numbered 5, after V lost 7 bases and J lost 3 bases. CDR3 in DNA: TGTGCCAGCACACCCCAGGGGGACTATGGCTACACCTTC. This gives the protein CASTPQGDYGYTF.

This clone has ten or more counts. The chain joins TRBV6-4 to TRBJ2-2, with TRBD1 matching over 7 bases. With 3 bases clipped from V and 2 bases from J, the junction kept 3 bases outside the gene matches. Germline assignment: CDR1 MRHNA and CDR2 SNTAGT. CDR3 size: 15 residues. The CDR3 bases are TGTGCCAGCAGTGAGGGGACAGACAACACCGGGGAGCTGTTTTTT. This encodes CASSEGTDNTGELFF.

A few counts support this clone. J is TRBJ1-4 and V is TRBV5-4; D is perhaps TRBD1 (6 bases). V was cut by 4 bases and J by 2 bases, with 9 bases left in between. CDR3 length: 14 amino acids. Germline V gene sequence: CDR1 SGHNT, CDR2 YYREEE (reference sequence). This chain's CDR3 is CASSIDRTNEKLFF. Written as DNA, the CDR3 is TGTGCCAGCAGCATCGACAGGACTAATGAAAAACTGTTTTTT.

This chain joins TRBV2 and TRBJ2-1; possible D gene TRBD2, 6 bases. CDR3 length equals 15 residues. The V gene's germline CDR1 is SNHLY and CDR2 FYNNEI. V was cut by 6 bases and J by 6 bases, with 18 bases left in between. The CDR3 loop reads CASSPPGVVSNEQFF. The CDR3, as DNA: TGTGCCAGCAGCCCTCCGGGGGTAGTGTCCAATGAGCAGTTCTTC.

On this clone itself: Other DNA sequences of this sample code for an identical CDR3. The CDR3 DNA follows: TGTGCCAGCAGTGGGGGCGGGACCGGGGAGCTGTTTTTT. It is translated as CASSGGGTGELFF. V is TRBV9 and J is TRBJ2-2; possible D gene TRBD1, 6 bases. CDR1 is SGDLS, CDR2 YYNGEE, per germline. V was cut by 5 bases and J by 5 bases, with 10 bases left in between. CDR3 length: 13 residues.

The V gene is TRBV28, the J gene TRBJ1-4, with D unclear. In germline, CDR1 is MDHEN, CDR2 SYDVKM. The CDR3 has 16 amino acids. The V end was cut by 2 bases, the J end by 9 bases, with 19 bases between. The CDR3 reads CASSLGSSGRPQKLFF. The CDR3 coding sequence is TGTGCCAGCAGTTTAGGGTCTTCGGGAAGGCCTCAAAAACTGTTTTTT.

The chain employs TRBV6-1 and TRBJ1-2; tentative D call: TRBD1 (6 bases). Trimming stripped 2 bases from V and 3 bases from J, with 13 bases between. In germline, CDR1 is MNHNS, CDR2 SASEGT. The CDR3 has 15 amino acids. CDR3 residues: CASSELSAGDYGYTF. The CDR3 DNA sequence: TGTGCCAGCAGTGAACTCTCGGCAGGGGACTATGGCTACACCTTC.

The chain links TRBV6-2 or TRBV6-3 to TRBJ2-7; 9 positions agree with TRBD2. This CDR3 has 13 amino acids. CDR1 and CDR2 (germline): MNHEY, SVGEGT. Trimming at V came to 4 bases and at J to 3 bases, leaving 1 base not matched to a gene. The CDR3 reads CASSLAGVYEQYV. The CDR3 bases are TGTGCCAGCAGTTTAGCGGGAGTCTACGAGCAGTACGTC.

This clone appeared a single time. This chain joins TRBV5-1 and TRBJ1-2; D is unresolved. The CDR3 covers 14 residues. V gave up 0 bases and J gave up 6 bases, with 12 bases separating them. Germline V lookup: CDR1 SGHRS, CDR2 YFSETQ. The CDR3 sequence is CASSLVALTDGYTF. The DNA for the CDR3 is TGCGCCAGCAGCTTGGTGGCACTGACTGATGGCTACACCTTC.

The chain recombines TRBV23-1 with TRBJ2-7, with no clear D. TRBV23-1 is noted as an ORF with a role that remains uncertain. The CDR3 spans 10 residues. V gave up 2 bases and J gave up 9 bases, with 5 bases separating them. The CDR3 is CASSQILQYV. CDR3 DNA sequence: TGCGCCAGCAGTCAAATCCTGCAGTACGTC.

This sequence joins TRBV19 and TRBJ2-6, with 12 bases lining up with TRBD2. There are 19 residues in the CDR3. V dropped 5 bases and J dropped 0; count of bases not matched to a gene: 8. Per the germline V gene, CDR1 is LNHDA and CDR2 is SQIVND (reference sequence). The CDR3 nucleotides read TGTGCCAGTAGTTCAGAACTAGCGGGGGGTAGCTCTGGGGCCAACGTCCTGACTTTC. Translation: CASSSELAGGSSGANVLTF.

The CDR3 here is CASSQQGPETQYF. CDR3 DNA: TGTGCCAGCAGTCAACAGGGTCCCGAGACCCAGTACTTC. This sequence joins TRBV6-5 and TRBJ2-5; tentative D call: TRBD1 (6 bases). Germline V CDR1 and CDR2: MNHEY, SVGAGI. V lost 5 bases to trimming and J lost 5 bases, with 12 bases between them. The CDR3 runs 13 residues.

The chain combines TRBV28 with TRBJ1-4, with 8 bases aligning to TRBD1. CDR1 MDHEN and CDR2 SYDVKM come from the germline V gene. Germline trimming cut 2 bases from V and 11 bases from J; bases unmatched to any gene: 10. This CDR3 comprises 15 residues. This CDR3 is CASSLGDRTGRKLFF. The CDR3 DNA reads as TGTGCCAGCAGTTTAGGGGATAGGACAGGGAGGAAACTGTTTTTT.

The V gene is TRBV2, the J gene TRBJ2-1; 7 bases line up with TRBD1. Germline CDR1 and CDR2: SNHLY and FYNNEI. After removal of 10 bases from V and 4 bases from J, the junction contained 13 bases not matched to a gene. CDR3 length equals 15 residues. The CDR3 DNA reads as TGTGCCACTAGACAGGGCCTCTCCCAATACAATGAGCAGTTCTTC. Its protein is CATRQGLSQYNEQFF.

The rearrangement links TRBV5-4 to TRBJ2-1, with 10 bases fitting TRBD2. The ends lost 3 bases at V and 7 bases at J; junction bases unmatched: 7. The CDR3 length is 15 residues. The germline V gene encodes CDR1 SGHNT and CDR2 YYREEE (reference sequence). The CDR3 protein is CASSSGTSVRNEQFF. The CDR3 DNA follows: TGTGCCAGCAGCTCCGGGACTAGCGTGAGGAATGAGCAGTTCTTC.

J is TRBJ2-5 and V is TRBV11-3; 7 bases are shared with TRBD1. Trimming removed 5 bases from V and 3 bases from J; junction bases left unmatched: 6. The length of the CDR3 is 14 residues. Germline V lookup: CDR1 SGHNT, CDR2 YENEEA. CDR3 loop: CASSPTGPEETQYF. Written as DNA, the CDR3 is TGTGCCAGCAGCCCGACAGGGCCGGAAGAGACCCAGTACTTC.

The chain employs TRBV11-2 and TRBJ1-6, with D uncertain. The CDR3 length is 13 residues. CDR1 SGHAT and CDR2 FQNNGV come from the germline V gene. Trimming cost V 0 bases and J 10 bases, with 7 bases left between them. This CDR3 is CASSLERESPLHF. The CDR3 DNA reads as TGTGCCAGCAGCTTAGAGAGGGAATCACCCCTCCACTTT.

The chain combines TRBV5-6 with TRBJ1-1; 8 bases align to TRBD1. The CDR3 contains 15 residues. Germline CDR1 SGHDT, CDR2 YYEEEE. V was pared by 3 bases and J by 1 base, with 5 bases of the junction left unmatched. CDR3 sequence: CASSWGDRRNTEAFF. The CDR3 DNA reads TGTGCCAGCAGCTGGGGGGACAGGCGGAACACTGAAGCTTTCTTT.

The sample holds a few counts of this clone. The chain is built from TRBV2 and TRBJ2-7; TRBD2 agrees at 9 bases. The CDR3 extends over 15 amino acids. Germline CDR1 is SNHLY and CDR2 is FYNNEI. J was trimmed by 3 bases and V by 5 bases; bases with no gene match: 8. DNA of the CDR3: TGTGCCAGCAGTAAGCTAGCGGGGATAAACTACGAGCAGTACTTC. Translating gives CASSKLAGINYEQYF.

J is TRBJ1-6 and V is TRBV5-8; the match to TRBD1 covers 7 bases. CDR1 and CDR2 from the germline V gene are SGHTS and YDEGEE. CDR3 length equals 14 residues. J lost 7 bases, V lost 3 bases, and 4 bases had no gene match. The CDR3 reads CASSSGQWNSPLHF. The DNA of the CDR3 is TGTGCCAGCAGCTCGGGACAGTGGAATTCACCCCTCCACTTT.

The chain uses TRBV5-1 and TRBJ2-3; the match to TRBD2 covers 12 bases. The CDR3 runs 17 residues. The trim removed 0 bases at V and 4 bases at J, leaving 6 bases unmatched. Germline-derived CDR1 and CDR2 are SGHRS and YFSETQ. The chain's CDR3 is CASSLEGLAGLADTQYF. The CDR3, as DNA: TGCGCCAGCAGCTTGGAAGGACTAGCGGGGTTGGCAGATACGCAGTATTTT.

The V call is TRBV6-6, the J call TRBJ2-1, with D possibly TRBD1 on 6 matching bases. This CDR3 comprises 12 residues. Germline assignment: CDR1 MNHNY and CDR2 SVGAGI (reference sequence). The ends were cut back, 6 bases at V and 8 bases at J, with 11 bases in the middle. The CDR3 region has the DNA TGTGCCAGCAGAAACAGGGTTGATGAGCAGTTCTTC. Amino acid sequence: CASRNRVDEQFF.

As for this clone: At the DNA level, this CDR3 is encoded by other sequences in the same sample as well. This chain connects TRBV7-2 to TRBJ2-3, with D tentatively TRBD2 (5 bases). V lost 5 bases and J 3 bases, leaving 12 bases between the germline ends. The CDR3 contains 14 residues. In germline, CDR1 is SGHTA, CDR2 FQGNSA. The CDR3 sequence is CASSPGLATDTQYF. The CDR3 nucleotides read TGTGCCAGCAGCCCTGGACTGGCTACAGATACGCAGTATTTT.

The gene calls are TRBV2 and TRBJ2-7; the match to TRBD2 covers 7 bases. The CDR3 has 14 residues. V shed 6 bases, J shed 3 bases, and the junction held 8 bases outside the gene matches. Germline assignment: CDR1 SNHLY and CDR2 FYNNEI. Here the CDR3 DNA reads TGTGCCAGCAGGTCAGCGGGAAACCTCTACGAGCAGTACGTC. Translated: CASRSAGNLYEQYV.

The rearrangement uses TRBV19 and TRBJ2-5, with 9 bases matching TRBD1. Germline values: CDR1 LNHDA, CDR2 SQIVND (reference sequence). Losses at the gene ends were 6 bases for V and 7 bases for J; bases not matched to a gene: 6. This CDR3 has 13 amino acids. This CDR3 reads CASRETGGGTQYF. The CDR3 bases are TGTGCCAGTAGAGAGACAGGGGGGGGGACCCAGTACTTC.

The rearrangement uses TRBV7-9 and TRBJ1-4, with 9 nucleotides matching TRBD1. This CDR3 spans 16 amino acids. Germline V gene data show CDR1 as SEHNR and CDR2 as FQNEAQ (reference sequence). Germline trimming cut 8 bases from V and 0 bases from J; bases unmatched to any gene: 7. CDR3 region: CASSPGQGATNEKLFF. The CDR3 coding sequence is TGTGCCAGCTCACCGGGACAGGGCGCAACTAATGAAAAACTGTTTTTT.

This rearrangement joins TRBV5-1 to TRBJ1-1; no clear D gene. There are 13 residues in the CDR3. Trimming cost V 5 bases and J 0 bases, with 8 bases left between them. The germline V gene has CDR1 SGHRS and CDR2 YFSETQ. The CDR3 loop reads CASSSSLNTEAFF. DNA for the CDR3: TGCGCCAGCAGTTCGAGTCTGAACACTGAAGCTTTCTTT.